This record covers a single TCR beta chain. TCRdb's copy holds only in-frame clones and misses some; the assay was immunoSEQ multiplex PCR. Altogether approximately 470,000 clones are present, 87% being singletons, with the ten largest covering 0.65% to 0.9%. The source of the sample is a study of blood T cell repertoires in COVID-19. Across the whole study: Samples taken during acute and convalescent COVID-19 were collected in the United States, Italy and Spain.

CDR3 length: 11 residues. Germline lookup yields CDR1 DFQATT and CDR2 SNEGSKA (reference sequence). The V segment lost 6 bases and the J segment 2 bases; nucleotides outside the gene matches: 1. Sequenced material: PBMCs or T cells enriched from blood (not recorded which). The chain is built from TRBV20-1 and TRBJ2-7; TRBD2 matches at 7 bases. The source is a woman aged 18-29 years who had recovered from COVID-19. CDR3 in amino acids: CSAREAYEQYF. CDR3 bases: TGCAGTGCCCGGGAGGCCTACGAGCAGTACTTC.